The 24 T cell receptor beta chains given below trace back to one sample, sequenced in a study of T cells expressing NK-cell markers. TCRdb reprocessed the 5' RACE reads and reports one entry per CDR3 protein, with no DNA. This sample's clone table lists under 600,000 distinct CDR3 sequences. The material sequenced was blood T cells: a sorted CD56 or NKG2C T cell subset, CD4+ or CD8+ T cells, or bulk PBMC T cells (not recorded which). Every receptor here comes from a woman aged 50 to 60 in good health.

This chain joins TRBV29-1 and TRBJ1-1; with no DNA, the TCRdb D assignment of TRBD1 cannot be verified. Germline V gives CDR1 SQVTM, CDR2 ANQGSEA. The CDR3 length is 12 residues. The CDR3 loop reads CSAKGQGISAFF.

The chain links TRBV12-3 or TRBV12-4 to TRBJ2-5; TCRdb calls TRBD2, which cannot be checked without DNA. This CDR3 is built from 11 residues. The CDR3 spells CASTRGFPQYF.

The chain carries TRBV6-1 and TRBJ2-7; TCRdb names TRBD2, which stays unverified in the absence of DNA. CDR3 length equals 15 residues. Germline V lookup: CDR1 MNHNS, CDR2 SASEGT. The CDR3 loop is CASKTTSGFRYEQYF.

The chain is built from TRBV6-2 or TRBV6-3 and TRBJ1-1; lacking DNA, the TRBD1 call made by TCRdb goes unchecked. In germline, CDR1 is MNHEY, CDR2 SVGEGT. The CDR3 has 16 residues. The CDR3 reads CASSYPRRIANTEAFF.

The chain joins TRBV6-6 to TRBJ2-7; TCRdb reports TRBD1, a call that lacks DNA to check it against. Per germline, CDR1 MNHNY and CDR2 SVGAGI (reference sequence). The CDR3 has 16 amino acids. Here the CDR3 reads CASSRGKPGELYEQYF.

The CDR3 region is CASSTGADRYNEQFF. The chain carries TRBV7-6 and TRBJ2-1; with no DNA, the TCRdb D assignment of TRBD1 cannot be verified. The CDR3 loop spans 15 amino acids. The germline gives CDR1 SGHVS, CDR2 FNYEAQ.

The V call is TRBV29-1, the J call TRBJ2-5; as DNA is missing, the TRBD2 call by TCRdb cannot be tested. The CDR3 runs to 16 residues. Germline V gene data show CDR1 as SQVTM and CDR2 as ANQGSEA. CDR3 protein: CSVAWTSGFAGETQYF.

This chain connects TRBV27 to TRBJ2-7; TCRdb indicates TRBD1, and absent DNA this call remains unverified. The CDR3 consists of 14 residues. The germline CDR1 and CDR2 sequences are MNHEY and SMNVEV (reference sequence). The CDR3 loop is CASSPPGQVREQYF.

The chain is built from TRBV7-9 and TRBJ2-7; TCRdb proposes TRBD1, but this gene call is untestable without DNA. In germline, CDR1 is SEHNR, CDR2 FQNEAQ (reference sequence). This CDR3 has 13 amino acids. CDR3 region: CASSLQGPSEQYF.

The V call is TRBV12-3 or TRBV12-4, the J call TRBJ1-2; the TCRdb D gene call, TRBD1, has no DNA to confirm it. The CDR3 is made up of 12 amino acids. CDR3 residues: CASTQGSYGYTF.

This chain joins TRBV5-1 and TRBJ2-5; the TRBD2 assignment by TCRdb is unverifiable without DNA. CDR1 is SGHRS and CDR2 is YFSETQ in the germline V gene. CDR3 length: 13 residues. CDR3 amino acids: CASHPSPEETQYF.

The CDR3 here is CSAREDRPNYGYTF. The chain is built from TRBV20-1 and TRBJ1-2; the D call from TCRdb, TRBD1, cannot be confirmed without DNA. CDR1 is DFQATT, CDR2 SNEGSKA, per germline (reference sequence). This CDR3 contains 14 residues.

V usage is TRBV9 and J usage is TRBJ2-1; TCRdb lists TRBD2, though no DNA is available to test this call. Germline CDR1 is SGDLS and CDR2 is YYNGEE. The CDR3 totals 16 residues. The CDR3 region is CASSVVSSFSVHEQFF.

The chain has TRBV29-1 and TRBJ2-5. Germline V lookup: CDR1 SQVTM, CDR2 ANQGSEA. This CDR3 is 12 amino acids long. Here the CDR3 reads CSVVRGTETQYF.

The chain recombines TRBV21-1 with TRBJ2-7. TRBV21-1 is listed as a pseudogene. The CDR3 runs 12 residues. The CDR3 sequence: CASSVHTPEQYF.

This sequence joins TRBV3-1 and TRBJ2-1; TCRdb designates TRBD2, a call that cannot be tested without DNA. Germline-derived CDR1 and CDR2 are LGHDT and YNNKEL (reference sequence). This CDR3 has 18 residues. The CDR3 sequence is CASSQTLSGTSGYNEQFF.

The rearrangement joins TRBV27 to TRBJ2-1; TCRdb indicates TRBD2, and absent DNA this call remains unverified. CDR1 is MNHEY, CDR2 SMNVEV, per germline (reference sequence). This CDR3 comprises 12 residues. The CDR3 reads CASSLGTSGSIF.

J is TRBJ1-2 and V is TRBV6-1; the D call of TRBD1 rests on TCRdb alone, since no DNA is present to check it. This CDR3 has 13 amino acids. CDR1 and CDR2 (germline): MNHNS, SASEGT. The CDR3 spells CASTTPGSWGYTF.

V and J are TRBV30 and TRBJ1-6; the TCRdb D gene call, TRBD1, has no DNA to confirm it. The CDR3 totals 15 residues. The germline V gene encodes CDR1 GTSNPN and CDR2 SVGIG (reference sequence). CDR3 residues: CAISPGGVDRSPLHF.

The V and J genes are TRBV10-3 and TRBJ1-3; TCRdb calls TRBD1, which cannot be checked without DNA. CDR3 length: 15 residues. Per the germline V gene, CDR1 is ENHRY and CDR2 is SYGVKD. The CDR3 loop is CAIRPDSGSGNTIYF.

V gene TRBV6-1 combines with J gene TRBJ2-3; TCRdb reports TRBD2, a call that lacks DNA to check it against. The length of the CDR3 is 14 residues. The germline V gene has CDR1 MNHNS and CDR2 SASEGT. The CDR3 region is CASSDGLSGGTQYF.

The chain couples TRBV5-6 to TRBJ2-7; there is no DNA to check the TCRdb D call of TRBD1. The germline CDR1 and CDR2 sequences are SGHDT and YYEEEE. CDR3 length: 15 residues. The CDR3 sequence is CASSRQGGKAYEQYF.

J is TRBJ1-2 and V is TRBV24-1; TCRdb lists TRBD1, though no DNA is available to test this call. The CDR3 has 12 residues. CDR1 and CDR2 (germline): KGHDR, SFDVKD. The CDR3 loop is CAIGGTASDYTF.

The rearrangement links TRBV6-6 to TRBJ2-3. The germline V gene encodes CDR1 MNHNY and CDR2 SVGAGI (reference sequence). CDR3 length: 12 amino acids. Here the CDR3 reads CASSPTLDTQYF.